These 11 T cell receptor beta chains were all obtained from the same sample, sequenced in a study of cytomegalovirus exposure and HLA in healthy donors. Clones were sequenced by immunoSEQ multiplex PCR, and TCRdb holds only the in-frame ones, with some missing. The table lists approximately 88,000 clones, around 96% of them singletons. Sequencing input: PBMCs. Source of these receptors: a woman aged 18-30 years in good health and CMV-seronegative.

Regarding this clone: Germline is not matched at one junction end, which may reflect a read error. This specimen includes other DNA sequences encoding the same CDR3. The chain combines TRBV6-6 with TRBJ2-1, with 7 bases that match TRBD2. CDR3 length equals 12 residues. CDR1 is MNHNY and CDR2 is SVGAGI in the germline V gene (reference sequence). CDR3 DNA: TGTGCTAGCAGTTACCGCGGGAGAGAGCAGTTCTTC. This gives the protein CASSYRGREQFF.

The chain employs TRBV20-1 and TRBJ1-2; TRBD1 agrees at 7 bases. The trim removed 6 bases at V and 11 bases at J, leaving 9 bases unmatched. Germline V gene sequence: CDR1 DFQATT, CDR2 SNEGSKA (reference sequence). This CDR3 is built from 11 residues. As DNA, the CDR3 is TGCAGTGCCACAGGGGACATCTGGTACACCTTC. Translation gives CSATGDIWYTF.

This clone was recorded only once. The chain employs TRBV6-4 and TRBJ2-3; TRBD2 might be the D (5 bases). The germline CDR1 and CDR2 sequences are MRHNA and SNTAGT. This CDR3 contains 15 residues. V was clipped by 6 bases and J by 2 bases, with 15 bases between them. The CDR3 here is CASSRLAKHTDTQYF. The CDR3 DNA reads as TGTGCCAGCAGCCGTTTAGCGAAGCACACAGATACGCAGTATTTT.

The chain employs TRBV19 and TRBJ2-1, with 12 bases that match TRBD2. V shed 4 bases, J shed 6 bases, and the junction held 4 bases outside the gene matches. Per germline, CDR1 LNHDA and CDR2 SQIVND (reference sequence). The CDR3 loop spans 15 amino acids. The CDR3 protein is CASSTSGRAPNEQFF. CDR3 coding DNA: TGTGCCAGTAGTACTAGCGGGAGGGCCCCCAATGAGCAGTTCTTC.

The chain has TRBV5-4 and TRBJ2-5; weak D call: TRBD2 (5 bases). With 2 bases removed from V and 0 bases from J, the gap between germline ends came to 14 bases. Germline V gene sequence: CDR1 SGHNT, CDR2 YYREEE (reference sequence). The CDR3 loop spans 16 amino acids. The CDR3 sequence: CASSFGLRRYQETQYF. CDR3 coding DNA: TGTGCCAGCAGCTTCGGACTCCGGCGGTACCAAGAGACCCAGTACTTC.

This clone showed up just once. This chain connects TRBV2 to TRBJ2-1; 10 bases agree with TRBD2. The CDR3 runs 14 residues. V shed 9 bases, J shed 5 bases, and the junction held 7 bases outside the gene matches. CDR1 SNHLY and CDR2 FYNNEI come from the germline V gene. DNA of the CDR3: TGTGCCAGACTGGGGCTAGCGGGAGACAATGAGCAGTTCTTC. Translating gives CARLGLAGDNEQFF.

This chain joins TRBV25-1 and TRBJ2-5, with 7 bases identical to TRBD1. This CDR3 has 15 residues. Germline V lookup: CDR1 MGHDK, CDR2 SYGVNS. The V and J ends lost 6 bases and 0 bases, in that order; junction bases with no gene match: 7. Here the CDR3 reads CASSNWDRDQETQYF. CDR3 bases: TGTGCCAGCAGCAATTGGGACAGAGACCAAGAGACCCAGTACTTC.

The rearrangement links TRBV9 to TRBJ1-1; 11 bases are shared with TRBD1. The CDR3 length is 16 residues. With 3 bases clipped from V and 4 bases from J, the junction kept 8 bases outside the gene matches. Germline V lookup: CDR1 SGDLS, CDR2 YYNGEE. DNA for the CDR3: TGTGCCAGCAGCGGCCCGGGGGGACAGGGGGGCACTGAAGCTTTCTTT. This encodes CASSGPGGQGGTEAFF.

V is TRBV10-1 and J is TRBJ2-3; TRBD2 might be the D (5 bases). CDR1 and CDR2 (germline): WNHNN, SYGVQD (reference sequence). Deletions cut 3 bases from V and 0 bases from J, with 10 bases between. The CDR3 extends over 15 amino acids. The CDR3 coding sequence is TGCGCCAGCAGTGATTGGGAGACTAGCACAGATACGCAGTATTTT. The encoded protein is CASSDWETSTDTQYF.

J is TRBJ2-5 and V is TRBV9; TRBD1 agrees at 12 bases. The CDR3 extends over 18 amino acids. Germline CDR1 reads SGDLS; CDR2 reads YYNGEE. The ends lost 4 bases at V and 7 bases at J; junction bases unmatched: 17. CDR3 loop: CASSPVPGQGAGIGTQYF. In DNA form, the CDR3 reads TGTGCCAGCAGCCCCGTTCCGGGACAGGGGGCTGGCATTGGGACCCAGTACTTC.

This chain joins TRBV30 and TRBJ2-4, with D possibly matching TRBD2 (5 bases). V lost 2 bases and J 8 bases, leaving 10 bases between the germline ends. This CDR3 has 12 residues. Germline assignment: CDR1 GTSNPN and CDR2 SVGIG (reference sequence). In DNA, the CDR3 is TGTGCCTGGAGTCGGGGTTTGGACATTCAGTACTTC. As protein: CAWSRGLDIQYF. The full variable domain, completed using reference TRBV30 and TRBJ2-4, is SQTIHQWPATLVQPVGSPLSLECTVEGTSNPNLYWYRQAAGRGLQLLFYSVGIGQISSEVPQNLSASRPQDRQFILSSKKLLLSDSGFYLCAWSRGLDIQYFGAGTRLSVL.